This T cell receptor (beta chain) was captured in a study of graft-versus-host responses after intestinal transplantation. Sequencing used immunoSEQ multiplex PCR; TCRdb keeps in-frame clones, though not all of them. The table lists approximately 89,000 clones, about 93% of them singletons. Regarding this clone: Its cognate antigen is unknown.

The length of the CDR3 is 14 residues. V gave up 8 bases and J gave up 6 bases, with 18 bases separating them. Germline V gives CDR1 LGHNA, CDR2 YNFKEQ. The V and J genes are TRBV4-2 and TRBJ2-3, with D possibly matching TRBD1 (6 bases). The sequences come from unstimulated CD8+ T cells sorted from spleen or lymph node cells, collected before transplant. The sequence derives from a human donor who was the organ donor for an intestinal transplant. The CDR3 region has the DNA TGTGCCAGCCCCCGGACAGTGACTTCCGATACGCAGTATTTT. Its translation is CASPRTVTSDTQYF.